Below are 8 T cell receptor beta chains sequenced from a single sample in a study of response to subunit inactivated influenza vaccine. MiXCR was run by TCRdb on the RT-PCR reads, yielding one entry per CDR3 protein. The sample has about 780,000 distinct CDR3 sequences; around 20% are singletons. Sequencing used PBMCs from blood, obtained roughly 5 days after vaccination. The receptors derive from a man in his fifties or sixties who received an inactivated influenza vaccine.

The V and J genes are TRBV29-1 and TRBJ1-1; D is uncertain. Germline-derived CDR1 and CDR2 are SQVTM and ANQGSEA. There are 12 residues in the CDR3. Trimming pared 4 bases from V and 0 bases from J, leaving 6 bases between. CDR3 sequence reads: CSVGLMNTEAFF. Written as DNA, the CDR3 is TGCAGCGTTGGACTGATGAACACTGAAGCTTTCTTT.

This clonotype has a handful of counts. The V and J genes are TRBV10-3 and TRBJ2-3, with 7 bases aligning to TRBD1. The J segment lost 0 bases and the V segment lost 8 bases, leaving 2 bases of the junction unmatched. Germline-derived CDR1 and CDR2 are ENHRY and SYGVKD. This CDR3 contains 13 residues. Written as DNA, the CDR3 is TGTGCCATCCGGGACAGTAGCACAGATACGCAGTATTTT. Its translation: CAIRDSSTDTQYF.

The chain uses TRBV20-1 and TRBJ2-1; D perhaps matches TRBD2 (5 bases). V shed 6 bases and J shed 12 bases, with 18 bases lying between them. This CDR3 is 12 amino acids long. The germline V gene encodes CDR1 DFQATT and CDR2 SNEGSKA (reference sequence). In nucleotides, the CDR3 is TGCAGTGCCGAGAGTCGGGGTGCGGGGCAGTTCTTC. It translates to CSAESRGAGQFF.

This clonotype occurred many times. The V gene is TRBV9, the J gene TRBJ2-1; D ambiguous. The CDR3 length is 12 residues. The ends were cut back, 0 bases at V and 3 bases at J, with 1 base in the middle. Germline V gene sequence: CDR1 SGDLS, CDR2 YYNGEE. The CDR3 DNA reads TGTGCCAGCAGCGTAGACTACAATGAGCAGTTCTTC. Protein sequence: CASSVDYNEQFF.

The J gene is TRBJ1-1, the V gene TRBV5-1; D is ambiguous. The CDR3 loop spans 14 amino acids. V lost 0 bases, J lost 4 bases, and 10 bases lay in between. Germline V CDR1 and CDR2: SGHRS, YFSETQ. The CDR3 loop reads CASSLAALGTEAFF. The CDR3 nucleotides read TGCGCCAGCAGCTTGGCGGCACTGGGCACTGAAGCTTTCTTT.

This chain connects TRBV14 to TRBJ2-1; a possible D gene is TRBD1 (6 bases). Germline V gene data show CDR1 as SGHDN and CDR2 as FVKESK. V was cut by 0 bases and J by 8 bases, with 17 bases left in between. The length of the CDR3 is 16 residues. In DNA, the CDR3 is TGTGCCAGCAGCCAAGAGTCCCTCCAGGGGTGGGATGAGCAGTTCTTC. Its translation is CASSQESLQGWDEQFF. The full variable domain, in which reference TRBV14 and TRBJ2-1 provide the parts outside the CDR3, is EAGVTQFPSHSVIEKGQTVTLRCDPISGHDNLYWYRRVMGKEIKFLLHFVKESKQDESGMPNNRFLAERTGGTYSTLKVQPAELEDSGVYFCASSQESLQGWDEQFFGPGTRLTVL.

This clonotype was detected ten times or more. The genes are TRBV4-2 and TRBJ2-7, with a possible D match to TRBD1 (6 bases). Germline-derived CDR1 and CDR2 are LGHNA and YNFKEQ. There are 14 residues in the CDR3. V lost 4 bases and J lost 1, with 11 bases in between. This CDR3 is CASSRRTDSYEQYF. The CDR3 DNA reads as TGTGCCAGCAGCCGTCGGACAGATTCCTACGAGCAGTACTTC.

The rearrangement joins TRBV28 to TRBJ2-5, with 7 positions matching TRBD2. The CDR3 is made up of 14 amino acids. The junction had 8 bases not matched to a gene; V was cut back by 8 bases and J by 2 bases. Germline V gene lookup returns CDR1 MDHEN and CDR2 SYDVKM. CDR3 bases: TGTGCCAGCTCCGGGACTACAAAACAAGAGACCCAGTACTTC. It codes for CASSGTTKQETQYF.